This T cell receptor (beta chain) was retrieved from a study of shared clonotypes between healthy human individuals. Across the whole study: Donor composition was two women and a few men, aged 18 to 49. Study-level findings and limits: Some naive CD4 clonotypes, around 5%, turned up in common across a handful of donors.

Comments on this clone: The antigen is undetermined.

This CDR3 has 15 amino acids. CDR1 and CDR2 from the germline V gene are LNHDA and SQIVND (reference sequence). V dropped 7 bases and J dropped 3; count of bases not matched to a gene: 6. TCRdb's table, derived via immunoSEQ multiplex PCR, lists solely in-frame clones and lacks some. This sample has 2,500,000 or so clones, with 92% found just once. CD45RA-negative memory and CD45RA+ naive subsets were split from the CD4+ cells. This chain uses TRBV19 with TRBJ2-7; 13 bases map to TRBD2. The TCR comes from a man between 18 and 29 years old in good health. Some clones in this sample may be carry-over from other donors' samples. Material for sequencing was naive CD4+ T cells from PBMCs. The subset was: CD45RA+ positively selected. CDR3 coding DNA: TGTGCCAGTAACCCAGGGACTAGCGGGATCTACGAGCAGTACTTC. It codes for CASNPGTSGIYEQYF.